The present entry profiles one T cell receptor (beta chain) with its context. No antigen is known for it. This CDR3 has 15 residues. Germline lookup yields CDR1 SGHAT and CDR2 FQNNGV. After removal of 6 bases from V and 1 base from J, the junction contained 6 bases not matched to a gene. Clinical symptoms, serum thyroxine and TRAb, thyroid ultrasound and orbital computed tomography were used for the diagnoses. This specimen belongs to a study of T cells in Graves' hyperthyroidism and ophthalmopathy. Overall study results and limits: Blood held most thyroid clonotypes expanded above 0.001 frequency.

Researchers amplified the TCR beta CDR3 regions from RNA transcripts. A set of HTBI primers served as the primers for a first-round RT-PCR of the TCR CDR3. TCRdb re-derived calls from the multiplex PCR reads in MiXCR, one entry per CDR3 protein. The table includes hundreds of thousands of distinct CDR3 sequences, 35% to 40% detected once. This TCR was recovered from a man aged 18-30 years with Graves' hyperthyroidism. The chain uses TRBV11-2 and TRBJ2-7; 10 bases are shared with TRBD2. Sequenced: blood. CDR3 residues: CASSSLAGVSYEQYF. The CDR3 region has the DNA TGTGCCAGCAGTTCCCTAGCGGGGGTGTCCTACGAGCAGTACTTC.